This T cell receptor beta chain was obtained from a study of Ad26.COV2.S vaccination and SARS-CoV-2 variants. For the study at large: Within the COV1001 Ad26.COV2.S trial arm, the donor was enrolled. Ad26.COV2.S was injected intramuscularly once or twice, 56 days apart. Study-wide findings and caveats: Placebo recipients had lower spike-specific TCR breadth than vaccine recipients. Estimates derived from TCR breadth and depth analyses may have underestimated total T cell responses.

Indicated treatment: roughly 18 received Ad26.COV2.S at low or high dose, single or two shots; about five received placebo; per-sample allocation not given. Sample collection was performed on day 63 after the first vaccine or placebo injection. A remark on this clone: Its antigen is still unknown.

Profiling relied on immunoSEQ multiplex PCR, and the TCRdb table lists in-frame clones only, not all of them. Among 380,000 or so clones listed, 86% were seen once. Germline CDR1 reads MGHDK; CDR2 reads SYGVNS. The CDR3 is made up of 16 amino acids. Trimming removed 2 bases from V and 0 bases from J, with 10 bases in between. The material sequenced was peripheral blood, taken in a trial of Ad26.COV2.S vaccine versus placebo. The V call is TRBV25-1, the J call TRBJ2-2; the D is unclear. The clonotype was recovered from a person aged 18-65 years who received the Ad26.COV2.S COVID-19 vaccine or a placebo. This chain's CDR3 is CASSERKAANTGELFF. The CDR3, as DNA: TGTGCCAGCAGTGAAAGGAAAGCCGCGAACACCGGGGAGCTGTTTTTT.